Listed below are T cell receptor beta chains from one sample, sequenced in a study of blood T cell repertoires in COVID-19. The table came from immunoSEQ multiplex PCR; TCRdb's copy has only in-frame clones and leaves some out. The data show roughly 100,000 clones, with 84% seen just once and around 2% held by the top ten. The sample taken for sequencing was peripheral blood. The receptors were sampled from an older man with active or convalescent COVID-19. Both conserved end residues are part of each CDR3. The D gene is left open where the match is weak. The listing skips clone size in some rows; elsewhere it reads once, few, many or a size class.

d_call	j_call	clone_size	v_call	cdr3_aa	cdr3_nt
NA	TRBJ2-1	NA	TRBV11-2	CASSGGAKEGNEQFF	TGTGCCAGCAGCGGAGGGGCGAAAGAGGGCAATGAGCAGTTCTTC
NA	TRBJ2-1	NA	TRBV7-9	CASSLDAGSNEQFF	TGTGCCAGCAGCTTAGATGCAGGGTCGAATGAGCAGTTCTTC
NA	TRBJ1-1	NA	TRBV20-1	CSARKNTEAFF	TGCAGTGCGAGGAAGAACACTGAAGCTTTCTTT
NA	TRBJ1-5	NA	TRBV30	CAWSPGGNQPQHF	TGTGCCTGGAGTCCGGGGGGCAATCAGCCCCAGCATTTT
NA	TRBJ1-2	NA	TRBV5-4	CASSPTGVIEGYTF	TGTGCCAGCAGCCCGACGGGGGTAATTGAAGGCTACACCTTC
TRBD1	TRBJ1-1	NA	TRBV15	CATSREGTVNTEAFF	TGTGCCACCAGCAGAGAAGGGACAGTGAACACTGAAGCTTTCTTT
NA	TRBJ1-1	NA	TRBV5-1	CASSLATENTEAFF	TGCGCCAGCAGCTTGGCAACAGAGAACACTGAAGCTTTCTTT
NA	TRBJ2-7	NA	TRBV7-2	CASSLAATVRSYEQYF	TGTGCCAGCAGCTTAGCGGCGACAGTCCGGTCCTACGAGCAGTACTTC
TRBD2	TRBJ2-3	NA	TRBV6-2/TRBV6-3	CASSYRSQGLAGSTDTQYF	TGTGCCAGCAGTTACCGCTCACAAGGACTAGCGGGGAGCACAGATACGCAGTATTTT
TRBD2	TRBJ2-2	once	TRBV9	CASSRTSGDDGELFF	TGTGCCAGCAGCCGGACTAGCGGGGATGACGGGGAGCTGTTTTTT